The sequence of this T cell receptor beta chain was determined in a study of vaccination and CD4 T cells after COVID-19. Germline CDR1 MNHEY, CDR2 SMNVEV (reference sequence). This CDR3 contains 10 residues. Trimming left V 6 bases short and J 9 bases short, with 9 bases between. Regarding this clonotype: Its antigen is unidentified.

The sample's treatment: approximately 9-day PBMC culture with coronavirus spike peptide pools or control peptides (ViraFEST assay). CD4+ T cells that had been cultured provided DNA sequenced with the Oncomine TCR Beta short-read assay. TCRdb reanalysed the PCR reads using MiXCR and keeps one entry per CDR3 protein. This table holds some 14,000 distinct CDR3 sequences, approximately 71% found once. The sequenced sample was CD4+ T cells from blood, cultured in vitro. This TCR was recovered from a human donor who had recovered from COVID-19. V and J are TRBV27 and TRBJ2-7; weak D call: TRBD2 (6 bases). Here the CDR3 reads CASRGLVQYF. The CDR3 DNA reads TGTGCCAGCAGGGGACTCGTGCAGTACTTC.